Listed below are T cell receptor beta chains from one sample, sequenced in a study of radiation and T cells in renal cell carcinoma. Assay: immunoSEQ multiplex PCR; the TCRdb copy retains only in-frame clones and omits some. The sample lists fewer than 80,000 clones; roughly 80% were seen once. This sample comprised blood, obtained from a patient whose treatment included radiotherapy and nephrectomy. These receptors originate from a woman aged 60-75 years with renal cell carcinoma. The CDR3 runs from the conserved cysteine through the conserved F or W. A D gene is named only where the DNA matches it firmly.

cdr3_aa | d_call | j_call | v_call
CASSLREAEAFF | - | TRBJ1-1 | TRBV28
CASSGFGTLLNSPLHF | - | TRBJ1-6 | TRBV11-2
CASSRPSGEEQYF | TRBD2 | TRBJ2-7 | TRBV13
CASSQTSGTRKNIQYF | TRBD2 | TRBJ2-4 | TRBV4-2
CASSLIRGGANTGELFF | TRBD2 | TRBJ2-2 | TRBV27
CASSSGLPSSGANVLTF | - | TRBJ2-6 | TRBV19
CASSLVPRTGLNTEAFF | TRBD1 | TRBJ1-1 | TRBV7-9
CASSGRRRGDTEAFF | - | TRBJ1-1 | TRBV19
CASSHRSNEKLFF | - | TRBJ1-4 | TRBV4-1
CASARGDGGRREETQYF | - | TRBJ2-5 | TRBV19
CAGRLNEKLFF | - | TRBJ1-4 | TRBV7-9
CASSSRGGANTGELFF | TRBD2 | TRBJ2-2 | TRBV7-9
CASRRGGLAGFSTDTQYF | TRBD2 | TRBJ2-3 | TRBV19
CASSGGRENTEAFF | - | TRBJ1-1 | TRBV9
CSVEQQGSLRGGYTF | - | TRBJ1-2 | TRBV29-1
CASSQDLVSTQYF | - | TRBJ2-3 | TRBV4-3
CASSHDPLPGRMGNEQFF | TRBD2 | TRBJ2-1 | TRBV9
CASGRTGAQETQYF | TRBD1 | TRBJ2-5 | TRBV6-6
CASSQRGGRETNEKLFF | - | TRBJ1-4 | TRBV4-3
CASSLSGTGTDTQYF | TRBD2 | TRBJ2-3 | TRBV7-3
CASSTWAGTGDTGELFF | TRBD1 | TRBJ2-2 | TRBV7-9
CASSATTRQGSSPLHF | TRBD1 | TRBJ1-6 | TRBV2
CASSWAGTSGNTIYF | - | TRBJ1-3 | TRBV5-8
CASSRGQGQVFF | TRBD1 | TRBJ1-1 | TRBV6-5
CASILSGQGKNEQYF | TRBD1 | TRBJ2-7 | TRBV7-9
CASSSGGTVGSEKLFF | - | TRBJ1-4 | TRBV5-4
CASSRDRVTGEKVEQFF | TRBD1 | TRBJ2-1 | TRBV6-4
CASSIGGRVTEQFF | TRBD2 | TRBJ2-1 | TRBV19
CASSYKQGNQPQHF | - | TRBJ1-5 | TRBV6-5
CASSAVYGYTF | - | TRBJ1-2 | TRBV28
CASSLQDSNTGELFF | - | TRBJ2-2 | TRBV5-1
CASSQKGSAVGEQYF | - | TRBJ2-7 | TRBV4-1
CASSTNRDPYNEQFF | - | TRBJ2-1 | TRBV6-1
CASSVGLAGVTDTQYF | TRBD2 | TRBJ2-3 | TRBV9
CASSPRPTSGRAVHEQYF | TRBD2 | TRBJ2-7 | TRBV9
CASSIGSRPLGYTF | - | TRBJ1-2 | TRBV19
CASSRRRGVNTGELFF | - | TRBJ2-2 | TRBV5-6
CASSLSGQGGTDTQYF | TRBD1 | TRBJ2-3 | TRBV18
CASSISAGGYTF | - | TRBJ1-2 | TRBV19
CASRAFQGIPNYGYTF | - | TRBJ1-2 | TRBV28
CASGAGTGDYGYTF | TRBD1 | TRBJ1-2 | TRBV12-5
CASKAGINQPQHF | - | TRBJ1-5 | TRBV19
CASTLVGETTDTQYF | - | TRBJ2-3 | TRBV7-9
CASSIVRVAATNEKLFF | - | TRBJ1-4 | TRBV19
CASSQDVTSATDTQYF | TRBD2 | TRBJ2-3 | TRBV4-3